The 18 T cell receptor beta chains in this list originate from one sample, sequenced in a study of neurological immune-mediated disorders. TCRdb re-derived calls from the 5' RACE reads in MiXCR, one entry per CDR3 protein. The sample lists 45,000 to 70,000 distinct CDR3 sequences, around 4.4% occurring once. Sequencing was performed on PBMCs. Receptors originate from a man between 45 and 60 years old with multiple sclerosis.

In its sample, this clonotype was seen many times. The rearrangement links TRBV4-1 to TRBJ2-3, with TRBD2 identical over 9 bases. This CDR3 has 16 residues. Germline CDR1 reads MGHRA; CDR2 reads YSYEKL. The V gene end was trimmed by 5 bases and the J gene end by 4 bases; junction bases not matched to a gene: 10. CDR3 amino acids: CASSYTGLAHADTQYF. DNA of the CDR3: TGCGCCAGCAGCTACACGGGACTAGCTCACGCAGATACGCAGTATTTT.

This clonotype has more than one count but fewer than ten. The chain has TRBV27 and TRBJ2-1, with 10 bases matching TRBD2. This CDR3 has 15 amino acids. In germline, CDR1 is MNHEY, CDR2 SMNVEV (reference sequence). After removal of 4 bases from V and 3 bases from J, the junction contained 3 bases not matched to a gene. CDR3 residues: CASSYGLADYNEQFF. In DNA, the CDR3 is TGTGCCAGCAGTTACGGACTAGCGGACTACAATGAGCAGTTCTTC.

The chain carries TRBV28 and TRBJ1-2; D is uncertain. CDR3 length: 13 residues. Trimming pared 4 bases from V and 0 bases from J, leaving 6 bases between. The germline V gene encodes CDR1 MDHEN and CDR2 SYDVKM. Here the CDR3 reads CASSSEANYGYTF. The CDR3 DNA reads TGTGCCAGCAGTTCGGAGGCTAACTATGGCTACACCTTC.

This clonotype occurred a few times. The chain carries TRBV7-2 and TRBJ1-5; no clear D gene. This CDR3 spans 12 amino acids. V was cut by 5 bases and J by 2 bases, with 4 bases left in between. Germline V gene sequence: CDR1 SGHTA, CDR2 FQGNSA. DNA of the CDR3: TGTGCCAGCAGCCATCGCAATCAGCCCCAGCATTTT. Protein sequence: CASSHRNQPQHF.

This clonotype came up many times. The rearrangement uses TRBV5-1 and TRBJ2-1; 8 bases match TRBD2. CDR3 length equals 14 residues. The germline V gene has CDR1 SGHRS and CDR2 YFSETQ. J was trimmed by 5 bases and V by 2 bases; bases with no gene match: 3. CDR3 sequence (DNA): TGCGCCAGCAGCTTCAGCGGGAGCCACAATGAGCAGTTCTTC. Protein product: CASSFSGSHNEQFF.

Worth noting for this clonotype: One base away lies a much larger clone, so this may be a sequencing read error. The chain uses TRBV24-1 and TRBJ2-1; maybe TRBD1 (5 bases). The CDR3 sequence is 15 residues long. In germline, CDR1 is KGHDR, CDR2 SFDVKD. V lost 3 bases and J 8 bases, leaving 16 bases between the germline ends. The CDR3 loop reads CATSDRGIKGYEQFF. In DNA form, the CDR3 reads TGTGCCACCAGTGATCGAGGAATAAAGGGGTATGAGCAGTTCTTC.

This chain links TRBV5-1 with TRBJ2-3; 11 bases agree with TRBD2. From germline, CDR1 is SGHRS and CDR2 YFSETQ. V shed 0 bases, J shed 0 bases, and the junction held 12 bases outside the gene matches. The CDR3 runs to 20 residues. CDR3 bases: TGCGCCAGCAGCTTGGACCCCACCCTTCTAGCGGGGGGAAGCACAGATACGCAGTATTTT. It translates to CASSLDPTLLAGGSTDTQYF.

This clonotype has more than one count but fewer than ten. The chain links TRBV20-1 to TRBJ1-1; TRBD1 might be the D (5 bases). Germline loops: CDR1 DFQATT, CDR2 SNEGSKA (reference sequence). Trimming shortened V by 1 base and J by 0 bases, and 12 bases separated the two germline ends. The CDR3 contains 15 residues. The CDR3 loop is CSARAFLGVNTEAFF. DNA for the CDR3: TGCAGTGCTAGAGCTTTTCTGGGGGTGAACACTGAAGCTTTCTTT.

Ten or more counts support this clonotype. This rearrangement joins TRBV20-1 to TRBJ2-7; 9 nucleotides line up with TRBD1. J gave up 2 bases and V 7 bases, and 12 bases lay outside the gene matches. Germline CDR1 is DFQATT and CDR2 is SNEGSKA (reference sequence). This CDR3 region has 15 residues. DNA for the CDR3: TGCAGTGGCTCCCCGGGACAGGGAATAACCTACGAGCAGTACTTC. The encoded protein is CSGSPGQGITYEQYF.

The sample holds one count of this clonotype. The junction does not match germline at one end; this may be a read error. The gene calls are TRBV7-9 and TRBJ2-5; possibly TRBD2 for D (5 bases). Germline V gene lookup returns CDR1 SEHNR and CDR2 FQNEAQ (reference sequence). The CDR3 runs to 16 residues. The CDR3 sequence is CSSSFPWGRTEETQYF. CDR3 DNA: TGTTCCAGCAGCTTTCCGTGGGGAAGGACTGAAGAGACCCAGTACTTC.

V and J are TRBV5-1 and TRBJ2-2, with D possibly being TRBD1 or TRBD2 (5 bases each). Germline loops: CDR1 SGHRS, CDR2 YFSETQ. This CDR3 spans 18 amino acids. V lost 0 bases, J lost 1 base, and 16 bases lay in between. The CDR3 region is CASSLAGTRQGNTGELFF. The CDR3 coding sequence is TGCGCCAGCAGCTTGGCCGGGACCCGGCAGGGGAACACCGGGGAGCTGTTTTTT.

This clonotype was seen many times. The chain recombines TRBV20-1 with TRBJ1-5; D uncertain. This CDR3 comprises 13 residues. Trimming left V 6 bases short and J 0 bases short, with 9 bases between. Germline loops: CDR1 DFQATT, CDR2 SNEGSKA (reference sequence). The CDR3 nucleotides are TGCAGTGCGGCGGACCTTAGCAATCAGCCCCAGCATTTT. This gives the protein CSAADLSNQPQHF.

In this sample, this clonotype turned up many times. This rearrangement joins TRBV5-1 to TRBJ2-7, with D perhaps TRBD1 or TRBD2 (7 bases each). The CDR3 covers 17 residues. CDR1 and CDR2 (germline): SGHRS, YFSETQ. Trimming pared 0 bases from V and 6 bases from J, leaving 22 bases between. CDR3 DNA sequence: TGCGCCAGCAGCTTGGATCTTTGGGACAGTCAGCGGGGCGAGCAGTACTTC. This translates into CASSLDLWDSQRGEQYF. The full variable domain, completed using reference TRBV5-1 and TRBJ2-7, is KAGVTQTPRYLIKTRGQQVTLSCSPISGHRSVSWYQQTPGQGLQFLFEYFSETQRNKGNFPGRFSGRQFSNSRSEMNVSTLELGDSALYLCASSLDLWDSQRGEQYFGPGTRLTVT.

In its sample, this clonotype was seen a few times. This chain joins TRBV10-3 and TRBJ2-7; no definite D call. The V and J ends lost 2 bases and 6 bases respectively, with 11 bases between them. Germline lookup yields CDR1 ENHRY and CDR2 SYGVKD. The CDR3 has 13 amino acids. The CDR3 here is CAISEGIPPEQYF. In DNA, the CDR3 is TGTGCCATCAGTGAGGGCATCCCTCCCGAGCAGTACTTC.

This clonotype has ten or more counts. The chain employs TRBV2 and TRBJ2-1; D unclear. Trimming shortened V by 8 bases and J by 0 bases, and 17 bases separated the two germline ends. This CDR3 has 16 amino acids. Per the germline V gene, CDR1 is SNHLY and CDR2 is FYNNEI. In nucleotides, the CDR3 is TGTGCCAGCTTACCGCCCCTGGCACACTCCTACAATGAGCAGTTCTTC. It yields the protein CASLPPLAHSYNEQFF. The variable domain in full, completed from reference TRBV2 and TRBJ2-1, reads EPEVTQTPSHQVTQMGQEVILRCVPISNHLYFYWYRQILGQKVEFLVSFYNNEISEKSEIFDDQFSVERPDGSNFTLKIRSTKLEDSAMYFCASLPPLAHSYNEQFFGPGTRLTVL.

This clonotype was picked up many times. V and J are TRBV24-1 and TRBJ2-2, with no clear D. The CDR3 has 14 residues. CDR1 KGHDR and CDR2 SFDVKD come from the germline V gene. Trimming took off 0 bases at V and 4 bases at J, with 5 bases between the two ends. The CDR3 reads CATSDLGTTGELFF. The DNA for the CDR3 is TGTGCCACCAGTGATTTGGGAACCACCGGGGAGCTGTTTTTT.

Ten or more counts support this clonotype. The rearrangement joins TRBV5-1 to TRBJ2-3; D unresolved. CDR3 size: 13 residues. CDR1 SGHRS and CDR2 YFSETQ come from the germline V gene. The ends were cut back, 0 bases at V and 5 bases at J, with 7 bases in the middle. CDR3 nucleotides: TGCGCCAGCAGCTTGGGGGCGGAAGATACGCAGTATTTT. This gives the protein CASSLGAEDTQYF.

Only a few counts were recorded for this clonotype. CDR3 nucleotides: TGCAGCGTTGAAGATCGCGGACAGGGAGTCTATGGCTACACCTTC. This gives the protein CSVEDRGQGVYGYTF. This chain joins TRBV29-1 and TRBJ1-2; TRBD1 agrees at 8 bases. CDR3 length equals 15 residues. Germline V CDR1 and CDR2: SQVTM, ANQGSEA. With 0 bases clipped from V and 4 bases from J, the junction kept 7 bases outside the gene matches.